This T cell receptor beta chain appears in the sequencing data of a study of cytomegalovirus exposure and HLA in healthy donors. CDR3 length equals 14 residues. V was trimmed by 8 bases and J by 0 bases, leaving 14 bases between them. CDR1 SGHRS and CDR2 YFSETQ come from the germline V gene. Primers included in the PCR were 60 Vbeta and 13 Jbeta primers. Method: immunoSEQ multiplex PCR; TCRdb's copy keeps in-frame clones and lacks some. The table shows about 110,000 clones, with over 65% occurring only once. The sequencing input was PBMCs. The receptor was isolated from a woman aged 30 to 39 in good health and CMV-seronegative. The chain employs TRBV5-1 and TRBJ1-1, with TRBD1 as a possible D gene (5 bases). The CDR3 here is CASTGGWMNTEAFF. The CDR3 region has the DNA TGCGCCAGTACCGGGGGTTGGATGAACACTGAAGCTTTCTTT.